Presented here are 24 T cell receptor beta chains from one specimen sequenced in a study of glioma-infiltrating T cells. The iRepertoire nested amplicon-rescue multiplex PCR amplified TCR alpha and beta CDR3s from RNA. Via MiXCR, TCRdb re-called the multiplex PCR reads, giving one row per CDR3 protein. The table shows around 150,000 distinct CDR3 sequences, with about two fifths occurring only once. Sequences were obtained from glioma tissue, nonneoplastic brain tissue, or PBMCs (not recorded which). All receptors derive from a human donor with low-grade glioma or glioblastoma, undergoing nonglioma brain surgery, or in good health (not recorded which).

The chain is built from TRBV2 and TRBJ1-2, with 7 bases identical to TRBD1. CDR3 length: 14 amino acids. Germline V lookup: CDR1 SNHLY, CDR2 FYNNEI. Trimming removed 6 bases from V and 2 bases from J; junction bases left unmatched: 6. The DNA of the CDR3 is TGTGCCAGCAGGGCATCGACAGGGAACTATGGCTACACCTTC. Translated: CASRASTGNYGYTF.

In this sample, this clonotype turned up once. The chain recombines TRBV12-3 or TRBV12-4 with TRBJ1-1; D unresolved. The CDR3 consists of 13 residues. V was pared by 3 bases and J by 1 base, with 6 bases between. The CDR3 DNA follows: TGTGCCAGCAGTTTGATCCGGAACACTGAAGCTTTCTTT. It translates to CASSLIRNTEAFF.

Note on this clonotype: One junction end does not reproduce the germline sequence, and a read error may be involved. The chain recombines TRBV20-1 with TRBJ2-1; the D is unclear. The CDR3 sequence is 12 residues long. CDR1 DFQATT and CDR2 SNEGSKA come from the germline V gene (reference sequence). Written as DNA, the CDR3 is TGCAGTGCCATCGCCTCCTGCAATGAGCAGTTCTTC. Translated, it gives CSAIASCNEQFF.

On this clonotype: Compared with germline, one end of the junction differs, possibly owing to a read error. The chain joins TRBV7-2 to TRBJ1-5, with 9 positions matching TRBD1. CDR3 length equals 16 residues. The germline CDR1 and CDR2 sequences are SGHTA and FQGNSA. Written as DNA, the CDR3 is TGTGCCCGCAGCCCCGCCGGGACAGGGCAAAATCAGCCCCAGCATTTT. Protein product: CARSPAGTGQNQPQHF.

This clonotype was picked up a small number of times. CDR3 residues: CASSPGDIQYF. DNA of the CDR3: TGTGCCAGCTCGCCCGGAGACATTCAGTACTTC. This chain links TRBV27 with TRBJ2-4; D is undetermined. Germline values: CDR1 MNHEY, CDR2 SMNVEV (reference sequence). Trimming removed 8 bases from V and 8 bases from J, with 10 bases in between. This CDR3 comprises 11 residues.

This clonotype was counted only a few times. This rearrangement joins TRBV27 to TRBJ1-6, with D hard to call. Trimming left V 3 bases short and J 7 bases short, with 16 bases between. The CDR3 length is 16 residues. CDR1 is MNHEY and CDR2 is SMNVEV in the germline V gene (reference sequence). The CDR3 loop is CASSFLGVSQNSPLHF. The CDR3 nucleotides read TGTGCCAGCAGTTTTCTCGGTGTCTCCCAAAATTCACCCCTCCACTTT.

A word on this clonotype: A much larger clonotype is one base distant, so this may be a read error. This chain connects TRBV6-2 or TRBV6-3 to TRBJ2-1; TRBD1 is a possible D gene (6 bases). This CDR3 region has 14 residues. Germline values: CDR1 MNHEY, CDR2 SVGEGT. V was trimmed by 5 bases and J by 10 bases, leaving 18 bases between them. CDR3 residues: CASSRPGDPIEQFF. CDR3 coding DNA: TGTGCCAGCAGTCGGCCAGGGGACCCCATCGAGCAGTTCTTC.

This sequence joins TRBV6-2 or TRBV6-3 and TRBJ1-1; 8 nucleotides agree with TRBD1. Germline values: CDR1 MNHEY, CDR2 SVGEGT. The V segment lost 6 bases and the J segment 5 bases; nucleotides outside the gene matches: 8. The CDR3 contains 14 residues. CDR3 loop: CASRSAGGLTEAFF. DNA of the CDR3: TGTGCCAGCAGGAGTGCAGGGGGCTTGACTGAAGCTTTCTTT.

This chain joins TRBV27 and TRBJ2-7, with 7 bases identical to TRBD1. The CDR3 runs to 13 residues. CDR1 is MNHEY, CDR2 SMNVEV, per germline (reference sequence). V was pared by 4 bases and J by 5 bases, with 5 bases of the junction left unmatched. The DNA for the CDR3 is TGTGCCAGCAGTTCAGACAGGGTCCACGAGCAGTACTTC. It is translated as CASSSDRVHEQYF.

The genes are TRBV6-1 and TRBJ1-5; D might be TRBD1 (6 bases). Germline CDR1 MNHNS, CDR2 SASEGT. V lost 5 bases and J 7 bases, leaving 21 bases between the germline ends. This CDR3 spans 16 amino acids. The CDR3 coding sequence is TGTGCCAGCAGTACGTCAAAACAGGGAGAAGGACAGCCCCAGCATTTT. Its translation: CASSTSKQGEGQPQHF.

The V call is TRBV20-1, the J call TRBJ1-1, with unresolved D. V was trimmed by 2 bases and J by 1 base, leaving 11 bases between them. The CDR3 sequence is 14 residues long. Germline values: CDR1 DFQATT, CDR2 SNEGSKA (reference sequence). The CDR3 DNA is TGCAGTGCTAGACGCGGCGGAGGGAACACTGAAGCTTTCTTT. Protein sequence: CSARRGGGNTEAFF.

The genes are TRBV7-2 and TRBJ2-1; D may be TRBD2 (5 bases). V lost 5 bases and J lost 8, with 16 bases in between. The length of the CDR3 is 14 residues. Germline CDR1 is SGHTA and CDR2 is FQGNSA. The CDR3 coding sequence is TGTGCCAGCAGCCCCGAGGGCATTGCCTATGAGCAGTTCTTC. This translates into CASSPEGIAYEQFF. Supplemented by reference TRBV7-2 and TRBJ2-1, the full variable domain reads GAGVSQSPSNKVTEKGKDVELRCDPISGHTALYWYRQSLGQGLEFLIYFQGNSAPDKSGLPSDRFSAERTGGSVSTLTIQRTQQEDSAVYLCASSPEGIAYEQFFGPGTRLTVL.

J is TRBJ2-1 and V is TRBV20-1; 7 nucleotides match TRBD2. Trimming took 6 bases from V and 6 from J; bases not matched to a gene: 11. The CDR3 loop spans 14 amino acids. From germline, CDR1 is DFQATT and CDR2 SNEGSKA (reference sequence). CDR3 in DNA: TGCAGTGCCTATGGGAGGGCCACCGGCAATGAGCAGTTCTTC. Translated, it gives CSAYGRATGNEQFF.

This clonotype has just a few counts. This sequence joins TRBV25-1 and TRBJ2-5, with D perhaps TRBD2 (5 bases). Trimming took off 6 bases at V and 4 bases at J, with 12 bases between the two ends. This CDR3 spans 13 amino acids. Per germline, CDR1 MGHDK and CDR2 SYGVNS. This CDR3 is CASSEGARETQYF. For the CDR3, the DNA is TGTGCCAGCAGCGAGGGTGCCAGAGAGACCCAGTACTTC.

The V gene is TRBV2, the J gene TRBJ2-1, with 11 bases identical to TRBD2. Germline CDR1 is SNHLY and CDR2 is FYNNEI. CDR3 length equals 14 residues. With V trimmed by 4 bases and J by 10 bases, 6 bases remained unmatched. The DNA for the CDR3 is TGTGCCAGCAGTGTATTAGCGGGGGGGTTGGAGCAGTTCTTC. Translation: CASSVLAGGLEQFF. Together with reference TRBV2 and TRBJ2-1, the CDR3 gives the full variable domain: EPEVTQTPSHQVTQMGQEVILRCVPISNHLYFYWYRQILGQKVEFLVSFYNNEISEKSEIFDDQFSVERPDGSNFTLKIRSTKLEDSAMYFCASSVLAGGLEQFFGPGTRLTVL.

Details on this clonotype: One end of the junction does not line up with germline, which may come from a read error. This chain joins TRBV10-3 and TRBJ1-1; D not resolved. There are 13 residues in the CDR3. Germline CDR1 reads ENHRY; CDR2 reads SYGVKD. The CDR3 DNA reads as TGTGCCATCAGTGCCGTTAGTAACACTGAATCTTTCTTT. Translation: CAISAVSNTESFF.

The table lists this clonotype with a few counts. The chain combines TRBV6-2 or TRBV6-3 with TRBJ1-5; D uncertain. Germline V CDR1 and CDR2: MNHEY, SVGEGT. This CDR3 is 12 amino acids long. V was trimmed by 8 bases and J by 5 bases, leaving 10 bases between them. CDR3 region: CASCFGDQPQHF. The CDR3 DNA is TGTGCCAGCTGTTTTGGGGATCAGCCCCAGCATTTT.

This chain uses TRBV20-1 with TRBJ1-1; D gene unclear. The CDR3 is made up of 14 amino acids. V was shortened by 1 base and J by 4 bases, with 13 bases between the two germline ends. Germline V gene data show CDR1 as DFQATT and CDR2 as SNEGSKA (reference sequence). The CDR3 sequence: CSARGLRFITEAFF. CDR3 nucleotides: TGCAGTGCTAGAGGGTTAAGATTTATCACTGAAGCTTTCTTT.

Comment on this clonotype: Sequence at one end of the junction differs from germline and may be a read error. The chain carries TRBV10-2 and TRBJ1-4; D is unresolved. The CDR3 extends over 14 amino acids. Germline V gives CDR1 WSHSY, CDR2 SAAADI. CDR3 nucleotides: TGTGCCACCCGTAGGACGGAAACTAATGAAAAACTGTTTTTT. It translates to CATRRTETNEKLFF.

There are a few counts of this clonotype. The chain couples TRBV28 to TRBJ1-2; unclear D gene. Germline CDR1 and CDR2: MDHEN and SYDVKM. Deletions cut 2 bases from V and 4 bases from J, with 14 bases between. The CDR3 has 15 amino acids. The chain's CDR3 is CASSLNPDGLYGYTF. The DNA for the CDR3 is TGTGCCAGCAGTTTAAATCCCGACGGCCTCTATGGCTACACCTTC.

The chain combines TRBV2 with TRBJ1-3, with 7 nucleotides matching TRBD1. With 2 bases clipped from V and 4 bases from J, the junction kept 8 bases outside the gene matches. The CDR3 consists of 16 residues. Germline CDR1 is SNHLY and CDR2 is FYNNEI. The CDR3 DNA follows: TGTGCCAGCAGTGAAACCGGACGGACAGGCGGAAACACCATATATTTT. The encoded protein is CASSETGRTGGNTIYF.

The chain carries TRBV4-1 and TRBJ2-7, with TRBD2 matching over 9 bases. V lost 4 bases and J lost 5; bases outside the gene matches: 18. This CDR3 is built from 18 residues. Germline V gene data show CDR1 as MGHRA and CDR2 as YSYEKL. This CDR3 is CASSPRTSVGGVRNEQYF. The CDR3 DNA is TGCGCCAGCAGCCCGAGGACTAGCGTAGGGGGGGTGAGGAACGAGCAGTACTTC.

This clonotype was seen only a few times. The chain joins TRBV6-1 to TRBJ1-2, with 7 bases fitting TRBD1. The CDR3 is 13 residues long. Trimming cost V 5 bases and J 8 bases; bases outside gene matches: 8. Germline CDR1 MNHNS, CDR2 SASEGT. The CDR3 nucleotides are TGTGCCAGCAGTACGGCAGGGGGGTACGGCTACACCTTC. Protein sequence: CASSTAGGYGYTF.

In this sample, this clonotype turned up a few times. This chain links TRBV25-1 with TRBJ1-6; 9 nucleotides align to TRBD1. CDR1 is MGHDK and CDR2 is SYGVNS in the germline V gene. The CDR3 consists of 15 residues. V was clipped by 5 bases and J by 9 bases; unmatched bases: 8. The CDR3 region has the DNA TGTGCCAGCAGTCCGGGACAGGGACGGGGTTCACCCCTCCACTTT. This codes for CASSPGQGRGSPLHF.